This T cell receptor (beta chain) was recovered during a study of long-term antiretroviral therapy in people with HIV. It was version v3.0 of the immunoSEQ assay that was run at survey level. Data came from immunoSEQ multiplex PCR; TCRdb stores just in-frame clones and leaves some out. The table has 30,000 to 40,000 clones, 70% to 90% seen once; the top ten hold over 9.5%. This CDR3 is built from 14 residues. V shed 0 bases and J shed 6 bases, with 13 bases lying between them. Germline V gene lookup returns CDR1 SGHRS and CDR2 YFSETQ. Sequenced material: unsorted PBMCs, taken 2.2 years after starting antiretroviral therapy. The receptor was derived from a man younger than 35 with HIV. The chain couples TRBV5-1 to TRBJ2-7; tentative D call: TRBD2 (7 bases). For the CDR3, the DNA is TGCGCCAGCAGCTTGGCGGCGGGGGCAGTCGAGCAGTACTTC. It is translated as CASSLAAGAVEQYF.